The T cell receptor beta chain described here comes from a study of early T cells in non-severe SARS-CoV-2 infection. In this sample, this clonotype turned up many times. MiXCR, applied by TCRdb to the 5' RACE reads, yields one record per CDR3 protein. Here the sample spans about 81,000 distinct CDR3 sequences, over 5% being singletons. The CDR3 contains 13 residues. CDR1 is MNHEY, CDR2 SVGAGI, per germline. Between the trimmed V and J ends, which lost 6 bases and 5 bases, there was a span of 10 bases. Sequencing input: whole blood. This receptor was identified in an adult who was a healthcare worker with PCR-confirmed SARS-CoV-2 infection or an uninfected control (not recorded which). The chain joins TRBV6-5 to TRBJ1-4; D not certain. The CDR3 reads CASSINSNEKLFF. In DNA form, the CDR3 reads TGTGCCAGCAGCATAAACAGCAATGAAAAACTGTTTTTT.